This record concerns one T cell receptor beta chain sequence. Over several immunoSEQ plates, each subset's genomic DNA was distributed in even portions. In the study's own analysis: ImmunoSEQ output lacked quality scores and full-length reads, limiting matched filtering. Libraries were prepared by immunoSEQ multiplex PCR; TCRdb keeps only in-frame clonotypes and omits some of them. The DNA gave D and trimming, while V, J and clone size come from that table. The data show about 1.5 million clones, around 98% seen once. The V and J ends lost 9 bases and 9 bases respectively, with 8 bases between them. This CDR3 comprises 9 residues. Germline CDR1 reads MRHNA; CDR2 reads SNTAGT. This record comes from a study of shared clonotypes between healthy human individuals. Division of CD4+ cells produced a CD45RA+ naive subset and a CD45RA-negative memory subset.

The receptor comes from a man younger than 40 in good health. The chain uses TRBV6-4 and TRBJ1-1, with D possibly matching TRBD1 (5 bases). Sequencing input: naive CD4+ T cells sorted from blood. The sample's subset: CD45RA+ positively selected. The CDR3 coding sequence is TGTGCCAGACGACAGAAAGCTTTCTTT. Amino acid sequence: CARRQKAFF.